This is a list of T cell receptor beta chains from one sample in a study of cytomegalovirus exposure and HLA in healthy donors. The data were produced by immunoSEQ multiplex PCR, yet TCRdb's version contains in-frame clones alone and is incomplete. This sample has 100,000 to 150,000 clones, with roughly nine tenths found just once. The sequencing input was PBMCs. These receptors came from a woman aged 18-35 years in good health and CMV-seronegative. Both conserved end residues are part of each CDR3.

V	CDR3
TRBV25-1	CASSARTGQETQYF
TRBV4-1	CASSQDEAYTTPNNEQFF
TRBV13	CASSSGQGYYEQYF
TRBV10-2	CASKGRDRGQDGYTF
TRBV4-2	CASSQGNLREADTQYF
TRBV6-5	CASSYFGGDYGYTF
TRBV18	CASSPSAGAYEQYF
TRBV27	CASSLWGPGTGGRQPQHF
TRBV29-1	CSAAQGTNTEAFF
TRBV19	CASSIWATYEQYF
TRBV19	CASSPSGGQYYEQYF
TRBV2	CASSSREGDSPLHF
TRBV29-1	CSVDGKGANTEAFF
TRBV6-5	CASSYWTGAYEQYF